This is a list of T cell receptor beta chains from one sample in a study of PD-L1 blockade in urothelial cancer. Clones were read by immunoSEQ multiplex PCR, and TCRdb kept only the in-frame ones, dropping some. The data show 35,000 to 45,000 clones, with about four fifths seen just once and roughly a tenth held by the top ten. Source: PBMCs, taken around atezolizumab (anti-PD-L1) treatment. These receptors were taken from a man aged 40-49 years with urothelial cancer. CDR3s include the opening cysteine and the closing phenylalanine or tryptophan. D genes are given only for firm matches. The listing skips clone size in some rows; elsewhere it reads once, few, many or a size class.

J gene,clone size,D gene,V gene,CDR3 protein,CDR3 DNA
TRBJ2-1,-,-,TRBV9,CASSVTTTPLAGNEQFF,TGTGCCAGCAGCGTAACCACAACCCCTCTAGCAGGCAATGAGCAGTTCTTC
TRBJ1-2,few,-,TRBV18,CASSTGNYGYTF,TGTGCCAGCTCAACAGGAAACTATGGCTACACCTTC
TRBJ2-6,-,-,TRBV7-3,CASSPNRGGGANVLTF,TGTGCCAGCAGCCCAAACAGGGGAGGCGGGGCCAACGTCCTGACTTTC
TRBJ2-7,-,-,TRBV30,CAWSSGIGSEQYF,TGTGCCTGGAGTAGCGGCATAGGAAGCGAGCAGTACTTC
TRBJ1-3,once,-,TRBV5-5,CASDPEGGTNTIYF,TGTGCCAGCGACCCCGAGGGCGGCACGAACACCATATATTTT
TRBJ2-7,-,-,TRBV14,CASSQPRRGRLEQYF,TGTGCCAGCAGCCAACCCCGCAGGGGCCGCTTGGAGCAGTACTTC
TRBJ2-5,-,TRBD2,TRBV30,CAWIRGLAGGETQYF,TGTGCCTGGATCCGCGGGCTAGCGGGCGGAGAGACCCAGTACTTC
TRBJ1-2,-,-,TRBV15,CATSRDLGDTLEGYTF,TGTGCCACCAGCAGAGATCTAGGGGACACCTTGGAGGGCTACACCTTC
TRBJ1-2,-,-,TRBV7-2,CASSLSQGRLDGYTF,TGTGCCAGCAGCTTGAGCCAGGGAAGATTAGATGGCTACACCTTC
TRBJ2-7,-,-,TRBV6-5,CASSYDPGRNEQYF,TGTGCCAGCAGTTACGATCCGGGGAGGAACGAGCAGTACTTC
TRBJ2-3,-,-,TRBV5-1,CASSLEDQGTDTQYF,TGCGCCAGCAGCTTGGAGGATCAGGGCACAGATACGCAGTATTTT
TRBJ1-1,-,TRBD1,TRBV5-5,CASSLAADRGLGNMNTEAFF,TGTGCCAGCAGCTTGGCTGCGGACAGGGGGCTGGGGAATATGAACACTGAAGCTTTCTTT
TRBJ2-1,once,TRBD2,TRBV4-1,CASSRETSGLLNEQFF,TGCGCCAGCAGCCGAGAGACTAGCGGGTTGCTCAATGAGCAGTTCTTC
TRBJ2-1,few,-,TRBV7-6,CASSAEVTIYNEQFF,TGTGCCAGCAGCGCCGAGGTCACGATCTACAATGAGCAGTTCTTC
TRBJ1-5,-,-,TRBV28,CASSLGTRQPQHF,TGTGCCAGCAGTTTAGGGACTCGACAGCCCCAGCATTTT
TRBJ2-2,few,-,TRBV4-2,CASSQDSARGFANTGELFF,TGTGCCAGCAGCCAAGATTCCGCTAGGGGATTCGCGAACACCGGGGAGCTGTTTTTT
TRBJ2-5,-,-,TRBV11-2,CASSLDPFRVQETQYF,TGTGCCAGCAGCTTAGATCCTTTCAGGGTGCAAGAGACCCAGTACTTC
TRBJ1-5,-,-,TRBV7-9,CASSLDPLWGEVNQPQHF,TGTGCCAGCAGCTTAGATCCCCTGTGGGGGGAAGTCAATCAGCCCCAGCATTTT
TRBJ2-1,-,TRBD2,TRBV14,CASSQRTSGYNEQFF,TGTGCCAGCAGCCAACGGACTAGCGGCTACAATGAGCAGTTCTTC
TRBJ1-4,-,-,TRBV27,CASSQRGGNEKLFF,TGTGCCAGCAGTCAACGAGGGGGTAATGAAAAACTGTTTTTT
TRBJ2-2,-,-,TRBV7-9,CASSVTRSGPGELFF,TGTGCCAGCAGCGTAACTCGGAGTGGCCCCGGGGAGCTGTTTTTT
TRBJ2-7,-,-,TRBV30,CAWSVGGYEQYF,TGTGCCTGGAGTGTCGGTGGCTACGAGCAGTACTTC
TRBJ2-5,-,TRBD2,TRBV11-3,CASSLGSGGPETQYF,TGTGCCAGCAGCTTAGGTTCGGGAGGGCCAGAGACCCAGTACTTC
TRBJ2-3,-,TRBD2,TRBV28,CASSFQASGISTQYF,TGTGCCAGCAGTTTTCAGGCTAGCGGGATTAGTACGCAGTATTTT
TRBJ2-4,-,-,TRBV7-3,CASSLGGASDIQYF,TGTGCCAGCAGCTTGGGGGGGGCCAGTGACATTCAGTACTTC
TRBJ2-5,-,-,TRBV7-9,CASSPKETQYF,TGTGCCAGCAGCCCTAAAGAGACCCAGTACTTC
TRBJ1-3,-,-,TRBV28,CASSPSQGRGNTIYF,TGTGCCAGCAGTCCATCCCAGGGGAGAGGAAACACCATATATTTT
TRBJ2-2,-,-,TRBV9,CASSVGGFFGELFF,TGTGCCAGCAGCGTAGGCGGATTTTTCGGGGAGCTGTTTTTT
TRBJ2-7,-,TRBD1,TRBV6-5,CASSFGTGLYEQYF,TGTGCCAGCAGTTTCGGGACAGGGCTCTACGAGCAGTACTTC
TRBJ2-1,-,TRBD1,TRBV19,CASRDRGPYNEQFF,TGTGCCAGTAGAGACAGGGGGCCCTACAATGAGCAGTTCTTC
TRBJ1-1,once,-,TRBV4-3,CASSQDQPGTYEAFF,TGCGCCAGCAGCCAAGATCAGCCCGGGACTTATGAAGCTTTCTTT
TRBJ2-7,-,TRBD1,TRBV2,CASDRGSYEQYF,TGTGCCAGCGACAGGGGCTCCTACGAGCAGTACTTC
TRBJ2-3,-,TRBD2,TRBV9,CASSGLPLAGENTQYF,TGTGCCAGCAGCGGCCTACCACTAGCGGGAGAAAATACGCAGTATTTT
TRBJ2-7,-,-,TRBV28,CASSRGAGQAGYEQYF,TGTGCCAGCAGTCGGGGGGCGGGGCAAGCTGGGTACGAGCAGTACTTC
TRBJ2-3,-,-,TRBV6-1,CASSELDTQYF,TGTGCCAGCAGTGAACTAGATACGCAGTATTTT
TRBJ2-1,-,TRBD2,TRBV19,CASSISGTGNEQFF,TGTGCCAGTAGTATCAGCGGGACGGGGAATGAGCAGTTCTTC
TRBJ1-1,-,TRBD1,TRBV6-5,CASRQGALGTEAFF,TGTGCCAGCAGACAGGGGGCTTTGGGCACTGAAGCTTTCTTT
TRBJ2-2,-,TRBD1,TRBV15,CATSRGQGSIRTGELFF,TGTGCCACCAGCAGGGGACAGGGCTCGATCCGCACCGGGGAGCTGTTTTTT
TRBJ2-5,-,TRBD2,TRBV4-1,CASSQVLAGVGTQYF,TGCGCCAGCAGCCAAGTGCTAGCGGGAGTGGGGACCCAGTACTTC
TRBJ2-3,-,TRBD2,TRBV2,CASRTSNMGDTQYF,TGTGCCAGCCGGACTAGCAACATGGGTGATACGCAGTATTTT
TRBJ2-2,-,-,TRBV30,CAWSAPDRDFTGELFF,TGTGCCTGGAGTGCCCCCGACAGGGACTTCACCGGGGAGCTGTTTTTT
TRBJ1-4,once,-,TRBV25-1,CARGGQTNEKLFF,TGTGCCAGGGGCGGGCAAACTAATGAAAAACTGTTTTTT
TRBJ2-7,-,TRBD2,TRBV27,CASSLREGGLYEQYF,TGTGCCAGCAGTTTGCGGGAGGGGGGACTTTACGAGCAGTACTTC
TRBJ2-3,once,TRBD2,TRBV30,CAWSGPLAGRTDTQYF,TGTGCCTGGAGTGGGCCCCTAGCGGGACGCACAGATACGCAGTATTTT